The rows below give T cell receptor beta chains drawn from one sample of a study of blood T cells in healthy people across ages. TCRdb itself ran the 5' RACE reads through MiXCR, one entry per CDR3 protein. The sample includes 650,000 to 800,000 distinct CDR3 sequences, around 45% of them seen just once. Input material: blood. These receptors all come from a man aged 55 to 70 in good health. Each CDR3 is given with its conserved first and last residue. Each record gives: J gene, clone size, CDR3 length, V gene, D gene, CDR3 DNA, CDR3 protein. The D gene is left open where the match is weak. Clone size is given for some rows only: seen once, a few or many times, or a class if the clone is expanded.

>TRBJ1-1|few|12|TRBV6-6|TRBD1
TGTGCCAGCGAGGGACAGGGGCTGGGAGCTTTCTTT
CASEGQGLGAFF
>TRBJ2-5|few|16|TRBV4-1|TRBD2
TGCGCCAGCAGCCAAACGGTGAGCGGGGGTGTGGAGACCCAGTACTTC
CASSQTVSGGVETQYF
>TRBJ2-3|NA|13|TRBV7-9|TRBD2
TGTGCCAGCAGCCGAAGCGGGGGGCATACGCAGTATTTT
CASSRSGGHTQYF
>TRBJ2-1|NA|16|TRBV20-1|NA
TGCAGTGCTAGAGATCAGAGACTCAATGCCTACAATGAGCAGTTCTTC
CSARDQRLNAYNEQFF
>TRBJ2-3|NA|14|TRBV10-3|TRBD2
TGTGCCATAGGGCTAGCGGGGAGCACAGATACGCAGTATTTT
CAIGLAGSTDTQYF
>TRBJ2-2|NA|15|TRBV11-1|TRBD1
TGTGCCAGCAGCCCCGGGACAGGGTTCACCGGGGAGCTGTTTTTT
CASSPGTGFTGELFF
>TRBJ1-2|few|10|TRBV6-5|NA
TGTGTTGCGGGGTACTCCGGCTACACCTTC
CVAGYSGYTF
>TRBJ2-5|NA|13|TRBV6-2/TRBV6-3|NA
TGTGCCAGCAGTTACCTAACAGGGCTGACCCAGTACTTC
CASSYLTGLTQYF
>TRBJ2-6|NA|12|TRBV3-1|NA
TGTGCCAGCAACGAAGGGGCCAACGTCCTGACTTTC
CASNEGANVLTF
>TRBJ1-1|NA|14|TRBV7-2|NA
TGTGCCAGCAGCCACCCGGGACATAACACTGAAGCTTTCTTT
CASSHPGHNTEAFF
>TRBJ2-5|few|15|TRBV4-1|NA
TGCGCCAGCAGCCACCAGACAGGCCGGGAAGAGACCCAGTACTTC
CASSHQTGREETQYF
>TRBJ2-1|NA|17|TRBV4-3|NA
TGCGCCAGCAGCCAAGACCCCCCAGGAGACGGCCGGAATGAGCAGTTCTTC
CASSQDPPGDGRNEQFF
>TRBJ2-1|few|13|TRBV20-1|NA
TGCAGTGCTCGGGACAACTCCTACAATGAGCAGTTCTTC
CSARDNSYNEQFF
>TRBJ2-1|NA|13|TRBV7-3|TRBD1
TGTACCAGCAGCTTACCAGGGGGCAATGAGCAGTTCTTC
CTSSLPGGNEQFF
>TRBJ2-4|NA|15|TRBV10-3|NA
TGTGCCATCAGTGAGTCGAGGGCTGTGCAAAACATTCAGTACTTC
CAISESRAVQNIQYF
>TRBJ1-2|once|13|TRBV20-1|NA
TGCAGTGCTAGAGAGCGGCCAGCCTATGGCTACACCTTC
CSARERPAYGYTF